Below are 32 T cell receptor beta chains sequenced from a single sample in a study of CD8+ T cells in alopecia areata. The authors extracted RNA and reverse transcribed it into cDNA as the sequencing template. The assay was immunoSEQ multiplex PCR, and TCRdb's table has in-frame clones only and misses some. The repertoire holds 100,000 to 150,000 clones, with roughly 50% as singletons. The sample was NKG2D-low CD8+ T cells sorted from blood. These receptors were collected from a human donor with alopecia areata.

This clone was recorded a few times. The chain combines TRBV5-1 with TRBJ2-1, with 7 bases that match TRBD1. This CDR3 is 15 amino acids long. The V gene end was trimmed by 3 bases and the J gene end by 7 bases; junction bases not matched to a gene: 10. Germline V gives CDR1 SGHRS, CDR2 YFSETQ. CDR3 loop: CASSWQGELENEQFF. The CDR3, as DNA: TGCGCCAGCAGCTGGCAGGGGGAGCTGGAAAATGAGCAGTTCTTC.

This clone was seen only a few times. The chain joins TRBV7-2 to TRBJ2-7, with TRBD1 identical over 7 bases. The germline CDR1 and CDR2 sequences are SGHTA and FQGNSA. V was pared by 4 bases and J by 2 bases, with 5 bases of the junction left unmatched. CDR3 length: 14 residues. CDR3 sequence: CASSYYRGPYEQYF. CDR3 DNA: TGTGCCAGCAGCTACTACAGGGGCCCCTACGAGCAGTACTTC.

The chain is built from TRBV5-1 and TRBJ1-1, with D tentatively TRBD1 (5 bases). This CDR3 has 13 amino acids. V was trimmed by 1 base and J by 1 base, leaving 5 bases between them. Germline values: CDR1 SGHRS, CDR2 YFSETQ. The CDR3 sequence is CASSLTGNTEAFF. The CDR3, as DNA: TGCGCCAGCAGCTTGACAGGGAACACTGAAGCTTTCTTT.

This clone was counted only a few times. The V call is TRBV29-1, the J call TRBJ2-1, with D perhaps matching TRBD2 (5 bases). Germline CDR1 is SQVTM and CDR2 is ANQGSEA. This CDR3 has 14 residues. Trimming stripped 1 base from V and 2 bases from J, with 9 bases between. The CDR3, as DNA: TGCAGCGTTGAAGTGGGAGTCACCTACAATGAGCAGTTCTTC. As protein: CSVEVGVTYNEQFF.

The chain recombines TRBV29-1 with TRBJ2-1; maybe TRBD1 (7 bases). With 3 bases removed from V and 8 bases from J, the gap between germline ends came to 14 bases. Per germline, CDR1 SQVTM and CDR2 ANQGSEA. The CDR3 runs 13 residues. CDR3 in amino acids: CSVDGRGADEQFF. The CDR3 coding sequence is TGCAGCGTTGACGGCAGGGGGGCGGATGAGCAGTTCTTC.

V usage is TRBV4-1 and J usage is TRBJ1-5; possible D gene TRBD1, 5 bases. This CDR3 region has 14 residues. Germline CDR1 MGHRA, CDR2 YSYEKL. V shed 1 base and J shed 5 bases, with 9 bases lying between them. CDR3 region: CASSQAQGYQPQHF. CDR3 nucleotides: TGCGCCAGCAGCCAAGCGCAGGGTTATCAGCCCCAGCATTTT.

This clone occurred a few times. This chain connects TRBV5-4 to TRBJ2-2; 9 bases are a match to TRBD1. The CDR3 consists of 15 residues. V was clipped by 3 bases and J by 4 bases; unmatched bases: 4. From germline, CDR1 is SGHNT and CDR2 YYREEE (reference sequence). CDR3 sequence: CASSWDRVGTGELFF. The CDR3 region has the DNA TGTGCCAGCAGCTGGGACAGGGTCGGCACCGGGGAGCTGTTTTTT.

The chain is built from TRBV27 and TRBJ1-1, with a tentative D call TRBD1 (6 bases). Germline V gene lookup returns CDR1 MNHEY and CDR2 SMNVEV (reference sequence). The length of the CDR3 is 15 residues. Trimming cost V 4 bases and J 1 base, with 13 bases left between them. This chain's CDR3 is CASSSRLDRNTEAFF. DNA for the CDR3: TGTGCCAGCAGTTCCCGCCTGGACAGGAACACTGAAGCTTTCTTT.

The chain links TRBV9 to TRBJ2-2, with a weak D call TRBD1 (5 bases). This CDR3 comprises 11 residues. V lost 7 bases and J 8 bases, leaving 9 bases between the germline ends. Germline values: CDR1 SGDLS, CDR2 YYNGEE. The CDR3 sequence is CASEQGGELFF. CDR3 DNA sequence: TGTGCCAGCGAGCAGGGAGGGGAGCTGTTTTTT.

This clone was counted between two and nine times. The V and J genes are TRBV9 and TRBJ2-5; D might be TRBD1 or TRBD2, each matching 5 bases. The CDR3 spans 14 residues. Germline V gives CDR1 SGDLS, CDR2 YYNGEE. Trimming took off 0 bases at V and 2 bases at J, with 8 bases between the two ends. The CDR3 region has the DNA TGTGCCAGCAGCGTAGGAGGGGTACAAGAGACCCAGTACTTC. Residues: CASSVGGVQETQYF. Full variable domain (outside the CDR3, taken from reference TRBV9 and TRBJ2-5): DSGVTQTPKHLITATGQRVTLRCSPRSGDLSVYWYQQSLDQGLQFLIQYYNGEERAKGNILERFSAQQFPDLHSELNLSSLELGDSALYFCASSVGGVQETQYFGPGTRLLVL.

J is TRBJ2-2 and V is TRBV30, with 8 bases fitting TRBD2. Germline trimming cut 2 bases from V and 1 base from J; bases unmatched to any gene: 6. The length of the CDR3 is 16 residues. Germline CDR1 reads GTSNPN; CDR2 reads SVGIG (reference sequence). CDR3 coding DNA: TGTGCCTGGAGTCTGGCGGGGGGACTGAACACCGGGGAGCTGTTTTTT. Encoded protein: CAWSLAGGLNTGELFF.

The chain employs TRBV30 and TRBJ1-2; D perhaps matches TRBD1 (5 bases). The CDR3 runs 12 residues. Germline CDR1 reads GTSNPN; CDR2 reads SVGIG (reference sequence). The CDR3 DNA is TGTGCATCGGGGGGAGACGGCTCGGGCTACACCTTC. It specifies CASGGDGSGYTF.

The table lists this clone with a few counts. The genes are TRBV29-1 and TRBJ1-5; D remains ambiguous. The CDR3 sequence is 14 residues long. Trimming removed 4 bases from V and 2 bases from J, with 12 bases in between. Germline loops: CDR1 SQVTM, CDR2 ANQGSEA. The CDR3 sequence is CSVGTGRGNQPQHF. For the CDR3, the DNA is TGCAGCGTTGGGACGGGAAGGGGCAATCAGCCCCAGCATTTT.

This clone was seen only a few times. V gene TRBV10-3 combines with J gene TRBJ2-1; tentative D call: TRBD1 (5 bases). CDR1 and CDR2 from the germline V gene are ENHRY and SYGVKD. Trimming pared 2 bases from V and 8 bases from J, leaving 16 bases between. The CDR3 is made up of 15 amino acids. CDR3 residues: CAISEGLQVQDEQFF. DNA of the CDR3: TGTGCCATCAGTGAGGGATTGCAAGTACAGGATGAGCAGTTCTTC.

The genes are TRBV4-1 and TRBJ2-5, with a weak D call TRBD2 (6 bases). The J call may be incorrect, as the DNA end agrees better with TRBJ2-7. Per the germline V gene, CDR1 is MGHRA and CDR2 is YSYEKL. The CDR3 loop spans 12 amino acids. The CDR3 here is CASSPGTYEQYF. As DNA, the CDR3 is TGCGCCAGCAGCCCTGGGACTTACGAGCAGTACTTC.

Worth noting for this clone: Additional DNA sequences in this sample encode the identical CDR3. This chain links TRBV30 with TRBJ2-7, with D possibly TRBD1 on 6 matching bases. The length of the CDR3 is 12 residues. Germline lookup yields CDR1 GTSNPN and CDR2 SVGIG (reference sequence). V lost 2 bases to trimming and J lost 3 bases, with 8 bases between them. The CDR3 nucleotides are TGTGCCTGGAGTCCAGGGGACTACGAGCAGTACTTC. It encodes CAWSPGDYEQYF.

V gene TRBV29-1 combines with J gene TRBJ2-3, with D maybe TRBD2 (5 bases). The CDR3 extends over 16 amino acids. V lost 3 bases to trimming and J lost 4 bases, with 20 bases between them. Germline assignment: CDR1 SQVTM and CDR2 ANQGSEA. The chain's CDR3 is CSVERRSSATSDTQYF. DNA of the CDR3: TGCAGCGTTGAGAGGCGGAGTAGCGCGACCTCAGATACGCAGTATTTT.

This clone came up a few times. This rearrangement joins TRBV29-1 to TRBJ2-7; TRBD1 matches at 9 bases. J gave up 0 bases and V 3 bases, and 3 bases lay outside the gene matches. This CDR3 has 14 residues. Per germline, CDR1 SQVTM and CDR2 ANQGSEA. The CDR3 DNA is TGCAGCGTTGACCGGACAGGGGACTCCTACGAGCAGTACTTC. Encoded protein: CSVDRTGDSYEQYF.

This clone was observed a few times. The chain links TRBV29-1 to TRBJ1-4; unclear D gene. The V gene's germline CDR1 is SQVTM and CDR2 ANQGSEA. Deletions cut 4 bases from V and 7 bases from J, with 19 bases between. The CDR3 loop spans 15 amino acids. DNA of the CDR3: TGCAGCGTTGTATTCTCAGGAGATGCGGGTGAAAAACTGTTTTTT. Translating it yields CSVVFSGDAGEKLFF.

The chain recombines TRBV6-5 with TRBJ2-3; perhaps TRBD2 as D (7 bases). This CDR3 is 13 amino acids long. The germline V gene encodes CDR1 MNHEY and CDR2 SVGAGI. V was clipped by 5 bases and J by 11 bases, with 17 bases between them. As DNA, the CDR3 is TGTGCCAGCAGTGCGGGGGCGGGGGCGCAGCAGTATTTT. This sequence encodes CASSAGAGAQQYF.

The V call is TRBV29-1, the J call TRBJ2-1; the match to TRBD2 covers 8 bases. The CDR3 sequence is 16 residues long. V dropped 1 base and J dropped 12; count of bases not matched to a gene: 17. CDR1 is SQVTM and CDR2 is ANQGSEA in the germline V gene. This chain's CDR3 is CSVEGPEVVAGSVQFF. The CDR3 DNA follows: TGCAGCGTTGAAGGCCCGGAGGTGGTAGCGGGATCGGTGCAGTTCTTC.

This chain connects TRBV30 to TRBJ2-1, with unresolved D. The V gene's germline CDR1 is GTSNPN and CDR2 SVGIG (reference sequence). V was clipped by 0 bases and J by 10 bases, with 10 bases between them. The CDR3 contains 12 residues. The CDR3 spells CAWSVGQFEQFF. As DNA, the CDR3 is TGTGCCTGGAGTGTGGGTCAGTTCGAGCAGTTCTTC. The full variable domain, in which reference TRBV30 and TRBJ2-1 provide the parts outside the CDR3, is SQTIHQWPATLVQPVGSPLSLECTVEGTSNPNLYWYRQAAGRGLQLLFYSVGIGQISSEVPQNLSASRPQDRQFILSSKKLLLSDSGFYLCAWSVGQFEQFFGPGTRLTVL.

The rearrangement joins TRBV5-6 to TRBJ2-7; TRBD2 is a possible D gene (6 bases). CDR1 and CDR2 from the germline V gene are SGHDT and YYEEEE. The CDR3 runs 13 residues. V was pared by 4 bases and J by 5 bases, with 13 bases between. The CDR3 protein is CASSPGASDEQYF. The CDR3 bases are TGTGCCAGCAGCCCCGGGGCTAGCGACGAGCAGTACTTC.

This clone was seen a few times. The chain is built from TRBV29-1 and TRBJ1-1; D is possibly TRBD1 (5 bases). With 7 bases removed from V and 7 bases from J, the gap between germline ends came to 13 bases. Germline CDR1 reads SQVTM; CDR2 reads ANQGSEA. The CDR3 loop spans 11 amino acids. CDR3 DNA: TGCAGCGGGGGGGACCCTTTTGAAGCTTTCTTT. Its protein is CSGGDPFEAFF. The whole variable domain, remainder taken from reference TRBV29-1 and TRBJ1-1, is SAVISQKPSRDICQRGTSLTIQCQVDSQVTMMFWYRQQPGQSLTLIATANQGSEATYESGFVIDKFPISRPNLTFSTLTVSNMSPEDSSIYLCSGGDPFEAFFGQGTRLTVV.

The V gene is TRBV29-1, the J gene TRBJ2-6; D unclear. The germline gives CDR1 SQVTM, CDR2 ANQGSEA. This CDR3 is built from 19 residues. The V and J ends lost 0 bases and 5 bases respectively, with 23 bases between them. CDR3 protein: CSVEEIRKTSSGWANVLTF. The DNA for the CDR3 is TGCAGCGTTGAAGAAATCAGGAAGACCTCCTCTGGTTGGGCCAACGTCCTGACTTTC.

The chain is built from TRBV27 and TRBJ2-1; D is perhaps TRBD2 (6 bases). Germline CDR1 MNHEY, CDR2 SMNVEV (reference sequence). Trimming pared 6 bases from V and 8 bases from J, leaving 14 bases between. The CDR3 covers 13 residues. The CDR3 spells CASSLRLGYEQFF. The DNA for the CDR3 is TGTGCCAGCAGCCTCAGACTAGGGTATGAGCAGTTCTTC.

This clone occurred a few times. The chain is built from TRBV14 and TRBJ2-1; 12 bases match TRBD2. The V gene's germline CDR1 is SGHDN and CDR2 FVKESK. After removal of 4 bases from V and 3 bases from J, the junction contained 1 base not matched to a gene. The CDR3 loop spans 15 amino acids. The CDR3 nucleotides read TGTGCCAGCAGCCTGACTAGCGGGAGCTACAATGAGCAGTTCTTC. Protein: CASSLTSGSYNEQFF. Based on the CDR3 plus reference TRBV14 and TRBJ2-1, the full variable domain is EAGVTQFPSHSVIEKGQTVTLRCDPISGHDNLYWYRRVMGKEIKFLLHFVKESKQDESGMPNNRFLAERTGGTYSTLKVQPAELEDSGVYFCASSLTSGSYNEQFFGPGTRLTVL.

CDR3 amino acids: CASSARTGAEEQYF. The DNA of the CDR3 is TGTGCCAGCAGTGCTCGGACAGGGGCGGAAGAGCAGTACTTC. This chain connects TRBV27 to TRBJ2-7, with TRBD1 identical over 9 bases. Germline V gene sequence: CDR1 MNHEY, CDR2 SMNVEV (reference sequence). CDR3 length equals 14 residues. The V segment lost 5 bases and the J segment 7 bases; nucleotides outside the gene matches: 9.

The gene calls are TRBV25-1 and TRBJ2-3, with D perhaps assigned TRBD1 or TRBD2 (5 bases each). Germline V gene data show CDR1 as MGHDK and CDR2 as SYGVNS. V lost 4 bases to trimming and J lost 3 bases, with 14 bases between them. This CDR3 has 15 residues. The CDR3 loop reads CASSAGKGETDTQYF. DNA for the CDR3: TGTGCCAGCAGTGCGGGAAAAGGGGAAACAGATACGCAGTATTTT.

V is TRBV28 and J is TRBJ1-2; no firm D call. Germline assignment: CDR1 MDHEN and CDR2 SYDVKM. Trimming removed 1 base from V and 5 bases from J, with 8 bases in between. This CDR3 comprises 13 residues. The CDR3 DNA follows: TGTGCCAGCAGTTTATCGGGTCTGTATGGCTACACCTTC. Its translation: CASSLSGLYGYTF.

The CDR3 sequence: CASSVRSVEAAPNEQFF. The CDR3 nucleotides read TGTGCCAGCAGCGTACGGTCAGTGGAGGCGGCTCCCAATGAGCAGTTCTTC. The chain is built from TRBV9 and TRBJ2-1, with D perhaps TRBD2 (5 bases). Germline V CDR1 and CDR2: SGDLS, YYNGEE. Trimming took 1 base from V and 6 from J, leaving 20 bases between them. This CDR3 has 17 amino acids.

This clone was seen a few times. The chain recombines TRBV29-1 with TRBJ1-2; no reliable D call. The CDR3 length is 9 residues. Trimming took 5 bases from V and 4 from J, leaving 2 bases between them. Looked up from germline, CDR1 is SQVTM and CDR2 is ANQGSEA. CDR3 bases: TGCAGCGTTCTCTATGGCTACACCTTC. Its translation is CSVLYGYTF.